These T cell receptor beta chains were read from a single sample in a study of beta chain features in type 1 diabetes. Sequenced by immunoSEQ multiplex PCR; TCRdb stores in-frame clones only, minus some. The table includes hundreds of thousands of clones, around an eighth detected once. Sequencing used naive CD4+ T cells from blood. Receptors originate from a man between 18 and 35 years old with type 1 diabetes. CDR3s include the opening cysteine and the closing phenylalanine or tryptophan. The order of the fields is D gene, V gene, J gene, clone size, CDR3 protein, CDR3 DNA. A D gene is named only where the DNA matches it firmly. Only some rows state a clone size, as once, few, many or a class for expanded clones.

>NA|TRBV7-2|TRBJ2-3|many
CASSRAGTDTQYF
TGTGCCAGCAGCAGGGCGGGGACAGATACGCAGTATTTT
>NA|TRBV13|TRBJ2-6|NA
CASSQGGLGGANVLTF
TGTGCCAGCAGCCAAGGGGGGCTCGGTGGGGCCAACGTCCTGACTTTC
>TRBD1|TRBV29-1|TRBJ1-5|few
CSAKGAGNQPQHF
TGCAGCGCTAAGGGGGCGGGCAATCAGCCCCAGCATTTT
>NA|TRBV7-9|TRBJ1-1|few
CASSLNKPEAFF
TGTGCCAGCAGCTTAAACAAGCCTGAAGCTTTCTTT
>NA|TRBV28|TRBJ1-6|NA
CGGGGGDSPLHF
TGTGGTGGCGGGGGGGGCGATTCACCCCTCCACTTT
>NA|TRBV13|TRBJ2-3|few
CASSSQDTQYF
TGTGCCAGCAGCTCCCAGGATACGCAGTATTTT
>NA|TRBV6-6|TRBJ1-3|NA
CASRTRSSGNTIYF
TGTGCCAGCCGCACCCGGAGCTCTGGAAACACCATATATTTT
>NA|TRBV5-1|TRBJ1-2|few
CASSSGQFDGYTF
TGCGCCAGCAGCTCCGGCCAGTTTGACGGCTACACCTTC
>TRBD2|TRBV10-3|TRBJ2-3|NA
CAISESLAGHTQYF
TGTGCCATCAGTGAGAGTCTAGCGGGACATACGCAGTATTTT
>TRBD1|TRBV6-1|TRBJ1-6|NA
CASWGQVNSPLHF
TGTGCCAGCTGGGGACAGGTTAATTCACCCCTCCACTTT
>NA|TRBV28|TRBJ1-5|few
CASSLGFHSNQPQHF
TGTGCCAGCAGTCTAGGGTTCCATAGCAATCAGCCCCAGCATTTT
>NA|TRBV10-3|TRBJ2-5|NA
CAVSPGLTETQYF
TGTGCCGTCTCCCCGGGGTTAACGGAGACCCAGTACTTC
>NA|TRBV14|TRBJ1-2|NA
CASSQIRDYGYTF
TGTGCCAGCAGCCAAATCCGGGACTATGGCTACACCTTC
>NA|TRBV9|TRBJ2-1|NA
CASSVGKGPYNEQFF
TGTGCCAGCAGCGTAGGAAAGGGCCCCTACAATGAGCAGTTCTTC
>TRBD1|TRBV4-1|TRBJ1-2|NA
CASSQDGQGNYGYTF
TGCGCCAGCAGCCAAGATGGACAGGGAAACTATGGCTACACCTTC
>NA|TRBV2|TRBJ1-2|NA
CASSGTTGYGYTF
TGTGCCAGCAGTGGGACCACAGGTTATGGCTACACCTTC
>TRBD1|TRBV10-3|TRBJ2-5|NA
CAINQGQGDEETQYF
TGTGCCATCAACCAGGGACAGGGCGACGAAGAGACCCAGTACTTC
>TRBD2|TRBV5-1|TRBJ2-5|NA
CASSKAGSQETQYF
TGCGCCAGCAGCAAAGCGGGGTCCCAAGAGACCCAGTACTTC
>NA|TRBV4-2|TRBJ2-5|NA
CASSQDEGGETQYF
TGTGCCAGCAGCCAAGATGAAGGTGGAGAGACCCAGTACTTC
>NA|TRBV7-2|TRBJ1-4|few
CASSSIIRVDNEKLFF
TGTGCCAGCAGCTCAATTATTCGGGTCGATAATGAAAAACTGTTTTTT
>TRBD1|TRBV10-3|TRBJ1-2|few
CAISGTGQYGYTF
TGTGCCATCAGTGGGACGGGACAGTATGGCTACACCTTC
>NA|TRBV2|TRBJ1-5|once
CASSELWGNQPQHF
TGTGCCAGCAGTGAACTTTGGGGCAATCAGCCCCAGCATTTT
>NA|TRBV5-6|TRBJ2-7|NA
CASSLAGRVPYEQYF
TGTGCCAGCAGCTTGGCGGGCAGGGTCCCCTACGAGCAGTACTTC
>NA|TRBV19|TRBJ1-6|few
CASRTDSYNSPLHF
TGTGCCAGTCGGACGGACTCCTATAATTCACCCCTCCACTTT
>NA|TRBV21-1|TRBJ1-4|few
CASSTRVSNEKLFF
TGTGCCAGCAGCACTAGGGTTTCTAATGAAAAACTGTTTTTT
>NA|TRBV9|TRBJ1-3|few
CASSPRQDSGNTIYF
TGTGCCAGCAGCCCCCGACAAGACTCTGGAAACACCATATATTTT
>NA|TRBV30|TRBJ2-7|few
CAWRDVGAGEQYF
TGTGCCTGGAGGGACGTCGGGGCGGGCGAGCAGTACTTC
>TRBD1|TRBV13|TRBJ2-7|NA
CASSLGGQGLYEQYF
TGTGCCAGCAGCTTAGGGGGACAGGGACTTTACGAGCAGTACTTC